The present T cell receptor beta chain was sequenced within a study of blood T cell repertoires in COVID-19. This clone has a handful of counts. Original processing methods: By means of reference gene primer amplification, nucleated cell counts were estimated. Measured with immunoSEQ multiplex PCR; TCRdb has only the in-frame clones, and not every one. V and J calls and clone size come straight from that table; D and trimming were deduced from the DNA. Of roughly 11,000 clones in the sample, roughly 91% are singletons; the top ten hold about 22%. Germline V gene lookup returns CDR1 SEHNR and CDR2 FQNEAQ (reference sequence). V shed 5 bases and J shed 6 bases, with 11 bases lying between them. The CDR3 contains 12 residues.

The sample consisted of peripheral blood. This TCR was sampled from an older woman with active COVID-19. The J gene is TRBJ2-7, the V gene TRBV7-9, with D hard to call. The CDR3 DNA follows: TGTGCCAGCAGCGCGGAGTACGGCGAGCAGTACTTC. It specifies CASSAEYGEQYF.